This passage covers 29 T cell receptor beta chains from one sample sequenced in a study of neoadjuvant anti-PD-1 for oral cavity cancer. Assay: immunoSEQ multiplex PCR; the TCRdb copy retains only in-frame clones and omits some. This sample carries about 15,000 clones, roughly three fifths of them seen once, and the ten largest clones take roughly 2.8%. The starting material was PBMCs, obtained before nivolumab (anti-PD-1) treatment. These receptors came from a person aged 35 to 85 with oral cavity squamous cell carcinoma.

This clone was seen only a few times. This chain links TRBV9 with TRBJ2-5, with 9 bases that match TRBD2. CDR3 length: 16 residues. V trimming: 0 bases; J trimming: 4 bases; junction bases outside the gene matches: 7. Germline V CDR1 and CDR2: SGDLS, YYNGEE. The chain's CDR3 is CASSVAGSGSGETQYF. The CDR3 nucleotides are TGTGCCAGCAGCGTAGCCGGTAGCGGGAGCGGAGAGACCCAGTACTTC.

The chain couples TRBV7-3 to TRBJ2-2; TRBD2 agrees at 12 bases. The ends lost 4 bases at V and 0 bases at J; junction bases unmatched: 3. The CDR3 is 17 amino acids. Germline CDR1 SGHTA, CDR2 FQGTGA. The CDR3 region has the DNA TGTGCCAGCAGCTCTGGACTAGCGGGAACGAACACCGGGGAGCTGTTTTTT. Translated: CASSSGLAGTNTGELFF.

The V call is TRBV15, the J call TRBJ1-5; 12 bases fit TRBD1. Germline V lookup: CDR1 LNHNV, CDR2 YYDKDF (reference sequence). Germline trimming cut 4 bases from V and 0 bases from J; bases unmatched to any gene: 7. The CDR3 length is 18 residues. CDR3 region: CATSNRDRGLNSNQPQHF. CDR3 bases: TGTGCCACCAGCAACCGGGACAGGGGGCTTAATAGCAATCAGCCCCAGCATTTT.

J is TRBJ1-1 and V is TRBV7-6, with D tentatively TRBD1 (5 bases). CDR3 length equals 14 residues. The ends were cut back, 5 bases at V and 1 base at J, with 11 bases in the middle. CDR1 and CDR2 (germline): SGHVS, FNYEAQ. Here the CDR3 reads CASSLTEANTEAFF. As DNA, the CDR3 is TGTGCCAGCAGCCTGACAGAAGCGAACACTGAAGCTTTCTTT.

The rearrangement joins TRBV27 to TRBJ2-1; D unclear. The length of the CDR3 is 15 residues. Germline V lookup: CDR1 MNHEY, CDR2 SMNVEV (reference sequence). Trimming shortened V by 1 base and J by 2 bases, and 9 bases separated the two germline ends. CDR3 region: CASSLWAATYNEQFF. CDR3 sequence (DNA): TGTGCCAGCAGTTTATGGGCTGCTACCTACAATGAGCAGTTCTTC.

This rearrangement joins TRBV10-3 to TRBJ2-1, with 7 nucleotides matching TRBD2. Germline V lookup: CDR1 ENHRY, CDR2 SYGVKD. The CDR3 extends over 14 amino acids. After removal of 5 bases from V and 7 bases from J, the junction contained 8 bases not matched to a gene. The DNA of the CDR3 is TGTGCCATCAGTCTCTCCAGCGGGATTAATGAGCAGTTCTTC. Translating gives CAISLSSGINEQFF.

The table lists this clone with a few counts. V and J are TRBV27 and TRBJ2-7; D could derive from TRBD1 or TRBD2 (5 bases each). CDR1 and CDR2 (germline): MNHEY, SMNVEV (reference sequence). V lost 1 base and J 6 bases, leaving 16 bases between the germline ends. The CDR3 has 15 residues. CDR3 nucleotides: TGTGCCAGCAGTTTATGGGACGGACGCACCGGCGAGCAGTACTTC. Protein product: CASSLWDGRTGEQYF.

The chain employs TRBV9 and TRBJ2-1; the D gene could be TRBD1 or TRBD2 (5 bases each). Germline CDR1 is SGDLS and CDR2 is YYNGEE. The CDR3 runs to 16 residues. Between the trimmed V and J ends, which lost 0 bases and 1 base, there was a span of 11 bases. The CDR3 loop is CASSVGRDPSYNEQFF. Written as DNA, the CDR3 is TGTGCCAGCAGCGTAGGAAGGGACCCTTCCTACAATGAGCAGTTCTTC.

The rearrangement uses TRBV2 and TRBJ2-5; 7 bases are shared with TRBD2. The V gene's germline CDR1 is SNHLY and CDR2 FYNNEI. V lost 10 bases and J lost 7; bases outside the gene matches: 12. The CDR3 is 13 amino acids. CDR3 nucleotides: TGTGCCATTCCCCCAGTCTCGGGGGGGACCCAGTACTTC. Translation gives CAIPPVSGGTQYF.

The chain combines TRBV4-1 with TRBJ2-1; tentative D call: TRBD2 (6 bases). The CDR3 contains 17 residues. Trimming took off 0 bases at V and 0 bases at J, with 12 bases between the two ends. CDR1 and CDR2 from the germline V gene are MGHRA and YSYEKL. CDR3 sequence (DNA): TGCGCCAGCAGCCAAGACCCTGGCGGGATCTCCTACAATGAGCAGTTCTTC. The encoded protein is CASSQDPGGISYNEQFF.

V is TRBV2 and J is TRBJ1-2; D is possibly TRBD1 (5 bases). Germline V gene sequence: CDR1 SNHLY, CDR2 FYNNEI. The V end was cut by 2 bases, the J end by 7 bases, with 14 bases between. The CDR3 contains 14 residues. CDR3 sequence: CASSESRQGGGYTF. The CDR3, as DNA: TGTGCCAGCAGTGAATCTAGGCAGGGAGGTGGCTACACCTTC.

This chain joins TRBV5-1 and TRBJ2-5, with 9 bases identical to TRBD1. The V gene end was trimmed by 6 bases and the J gene end by 2 bases; junction bases not matched to a gene: 8. Germline V gene sequence: CDR1 SGHRS, CDR2 YFSETQ. The CDR3 is 15 residues long. The CDR3 DNA follows: TGCGCCAGCAAAAACGGGGACAGGGTACAAGAGACCCAGTACTTC. It translates to CASKNGDRVQETQYF.

This chain connects TRBV6-5 to TRBJ2-5; D remains ambiguous. Germline-derived CDR1 and CDR2 are MNHEY and SVGAGI. The CDR3 spans 14 residues. Trimming removed 0 bases from V and 2 bases from J, with 7 bases in between. CDR3: CASSYSKLQETQYF. The CDR3 DNA reads as TGTGCCAGCAGTTACTCGAAACTTCAAGAGACCCAGTACTTC.

Regarding this clone: At one boundary the junction diverges from the germline segment, which might be a read error. The rearrangement links TRBV7-7 to TRBJ2-3, with D perhaps TRBD2 (7 bases). The CDR3 runs to 16 residues. Looked up from germline, CDR1 is SSHAT and CDR2 is FNYEAQ (reference sequence). The DNA of the CDR3 is TGTGCTAGCAGCTTAGGGGGGGGCGCGAGCACAGATACGCAGTATTTT. It is translated as CASSLGGGASTDTQYF.

This chain joins TRBV5-4 and TRBJ1-1; no definite D call. The germline CDR1 and CDR2 sequences are SGHNT and YYREEE (reference sequence). The length of the CDR3 is 15 residues. V gave up 0 bases and J gave up 8 bases, with 17 bases separating them. CDR3 coding DNA: TGTGCCAGCAGCTTGGGAGGTGGCCCTAGGGCCGAAGCTTTCTTT. This gives the protein CASSLGGGPRAEAFF.

The sample holds a few counts of this clone. The chain joins TRBV5-5 to TRBJ1-1; D remains ambiguous. The length of the CDR3 is 14 residues. The ends were cut back, 4 bases at V and 8 bases at J, with 18 bases in the middle. CDR1 is SGHKS and CDR2 is YYEKEE in the germline V gene (reference sequence). The CDR3 DNA is TGTGCCAGCAGCGTTGCAATTACACGACCCGAAGCTTTCTTT. This gives the protein CASSVAITRPEAFF.

This clone was observed a handful of times. The chain has TRBV23-1 and TRBJ1-1, with 7 nucleotides matching TRBD1. TRBV23-1 is recorded as an ORF, its role being uncertain. Germline trimming cut 9 bases from V and 8 bases from J; bases unmatched to any gene: 12. The CDR3 consists of 13 residues. The CDR3 protein is CARRQAPTGEAFF. The DNA of the CDR3 is TGCGCCAGACGTCAAGCCCCGACAGGGGAAGCTTTCTTT.

The chain has TRBV29-1 and TRBJ1-1; D unresolved. The germline V and J ends were trimmed by 3 bases and 0 bases, with 8 bases remaining between them. The germline CDR1 and CDR2 sequences are SQVTM and ANQGSEA. CDR3 length: 13 amino acids. CDR3 sequence (DNA): TGCAGCGTTGAGAGGCAGCTGAACACTGAAGCTTTCTTT. This gives the protein CSVERQLNTEAFF.

This chain links TRBV11-2 with TRBJ1-2; the D gene is possibly TRBD1 (6 bases). CDR3 length equals 14 residues. Trimming cost V 2 bases and J 4 bases, with 11 bases left between them. The germline V gene encodes CDR1 SGHAT and CDR2 FQNNGV. CDR3 in DNA: TGTGCCAGCAGCTTACGAGAGGGGGTCTATGGCTACACCTTC. Amino acid sequence: CASSLREGVYGYTF.

This clone was observed a handful of times. CDR3 region: CASSQGGAGYGYTF. CDR3 in DNA: TGTGCCAGCAGCCAAGGGGGGGCAGGGTATGGCTACACCTTC. J is TRBJ1-2 and V is TRBV4-2, with D tentatively TRBD1 (6 bases). V was pared by 1 base and J by 5 bases, with 11 bases between. There are 14 residues in the CDR3. Germline CDR1 LGHNA, CDR2 YNFKEQ.

The chain combines TRBV6-6 with TRBJ2-6; D remains unclear. Germline-derived CDR1 and CDR2 are MNHNY and SVGAGI (reference sequence). Trimming took off 7 bases at V and 2 bases at J, with 12 bases between the two ends. The length of the CDR3 is 15 residues. Here the CDR3 reads CASNQGSAGANVLTF. The CDR3 DNA is TGTGCCAGCAACCAAGGGTCGGCTGGGGCCAACGTCCTGACTTTC.

CDR3 bases: TGTGCCAGCAGTTACTCGACCGGGACAGGGACCTACGAGCAGTACTTC. It codes for CASSYSTGTGTYEQYF. The gene calls are TRBV6-5 and TRBJ2-7; TRBD1 matches at 9 bases. The V segment lost 0 bases and the J segment 2 bases; nucleotides outside the gene matches: 5. Germline V lookup: CDR1 MNHEY, CDR2 SVGAGI. This CDR3 has 16 amino acids.

V gene TRBV5-5 combines with J gene TRBJ2-1, with D possibly being TRBD2 (5 bases). CDR3 length: 16 residues. Germline V CDR1 and CDR2: SGHKS, YYEKEE (reference sequence). V was cut by 4 bases and J by 4 bases, with 18 bases left in between. CDR3 nucleotides: TGTGCCAGCAGCCCCTTGAGGAGCGGAGGATACAATGAGCAGTTCTTC. Its translation: CASSPLRSGGYNEQFF. Complete variable domain (other parts from reference TRBV5-5 and TRBJ2-1): DAGVTQSPTHLIKTRGQQVTLRCSPISGHKSVSWYQQVLGQGPQFIFQYYEKEERGRGNFPDRFSARQFPNYSSELNVNALLLGDSALYLCASSPLRSGGYNEQFFGPGTRLTVL.

V and J are TRBV19 and TRBJ1-2; 8 nucleotides match TRBD1. V lost 5 bases and J lost 4; bases outside the gene matches: 3. CDR3 size: 13 residues. Germline values: CDR1 LNHDA, CDR2 SQIVND (reference sequence). Here the CDR3 DNA reads TGTGCCAGTAGTTATGGACAGGGCTATGGCTACACCTTC. Amino acid sequence: CASSYGQGYGYTF.

This sequence joins TRBV7-9 and TRBJ1-1; D is unresolved. Germline lookup yields CDR1 SEHNR and CDR2 FQNEAQ (reference sequence). The CDR3 consists of 14 residues. Trimming took 0 bases from V and 0 from J, leaving 5 bases between them. Written as DNA, the CDR3 is TGTGCCAGCAGCTTAGCAGGTATGAACACTGAAGCTTTCTTT. Amino acid sequence: CASSLAGMNTEAFF.

This clone was seen just once. The CDR3 nucleotides read TGCAGCGTTGAAGGGGGGACAAATACCGGCGAGCAGTACTTC. This sequence encodes CSVEGGTNTGEQYF. The V call is TRBV29-1, the J call TRBJ2-7, with TRBD1 as a possible D gene (6 bases). CDR1 and CDR2 from the germline V gene are SQVTM and ANQGSEA. The V gene lost 1 base and the J gene lost 6 bases, with 16 bases spanning the gap. This CDR3 has 14 amino acids.

The sample holds a few counts of this clone. The rearrangement links TRBV9 to TRBJ1-4, with D unclear. Trimming took 0 bases from V and 6 from J, leaving 9 bases between them. Germline V gives CDR1 SGDLS, CDR2 YYNGEE. The CDR3 spans 14 residues. DNA of the CDR3: TGTGCCAGCAGCGTAGACGTTCGGGATGAAAAACTGTTTTTT. It yields the protein CASSVDVRDEKLFF. The variable domain in full, completed from reference TRBV9 and TRBJ1-4, reads DSGVTQTPKHLITATGQRVTLRCSPRSGDLSVYWYQQSLDQGLQFLIQYYNGEERAKGNILERFSAQQFPDLHSELNLSSLELGDSALYFCASSVDVRDEKLFFGSGTQLSVL.

This sequence joins TRBV5-1 and TRBJ1-1; 9 bases align to TRBD1. Germline V gene lookup returns CDR1 SGHRS and CDR2 YFSETQ. V lost 3 bases and J lost 1; bases outside the gene matches: 1. The CDR3 loop spans 14 amino acids. CDR3 coding DNA: TGCGCCAGCAGCTCGGGACAGGGGAACACTGAAGCTTTCTTT. Its protein product is CASSSGQGNTEAFF.

This clone has a single count. V usage is TRBV7-8 and J usage is TRBJ2-1, with TRBD2 identical over 11 bases. The CDR3 has 15 amino acids. Germline V gene sequence: CDR1 SGHVS, CDR2 FQNEAQ. Germline trimming cut 4 bases from V and 6 bases from J; bases unmatched to any gene: 5. The DNA for the CDR3 is TGTGCCAGCAGCTCACCGGGACTAGCGGTCAATGAGCAGTTCTTC. Translation gives CASSSPGLAVNEQFF.